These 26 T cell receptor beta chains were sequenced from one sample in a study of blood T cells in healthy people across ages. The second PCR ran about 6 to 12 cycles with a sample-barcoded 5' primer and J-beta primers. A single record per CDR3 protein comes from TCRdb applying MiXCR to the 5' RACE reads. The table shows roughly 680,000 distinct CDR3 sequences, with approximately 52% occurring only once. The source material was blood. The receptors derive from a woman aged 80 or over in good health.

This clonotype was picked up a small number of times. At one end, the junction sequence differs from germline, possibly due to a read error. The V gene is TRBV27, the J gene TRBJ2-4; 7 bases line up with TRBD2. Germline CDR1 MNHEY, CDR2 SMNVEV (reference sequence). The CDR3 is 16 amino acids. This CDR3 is CACSLRREGAKNIQYF. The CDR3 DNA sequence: TGTGCCTGCAGTTTACGGAGGGAGGGAGCCAAAAACATTCAGTACTTC.

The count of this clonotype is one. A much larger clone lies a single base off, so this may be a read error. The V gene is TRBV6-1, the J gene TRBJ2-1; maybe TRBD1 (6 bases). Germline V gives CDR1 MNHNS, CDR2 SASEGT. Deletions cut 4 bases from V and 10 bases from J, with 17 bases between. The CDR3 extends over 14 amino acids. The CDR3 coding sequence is TGTGCCAGCAGTGCTATGAGGGGGTCCTACGAGCAGTTCTTC. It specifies CASSAMRGSYEQFF.

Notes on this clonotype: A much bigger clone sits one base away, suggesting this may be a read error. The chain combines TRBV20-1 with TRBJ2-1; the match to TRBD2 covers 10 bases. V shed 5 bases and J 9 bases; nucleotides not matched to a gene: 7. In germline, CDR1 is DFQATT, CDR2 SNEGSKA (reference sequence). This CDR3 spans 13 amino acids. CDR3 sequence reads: CSAPQLAGREQFF. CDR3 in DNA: TGCAGTGCTCCTCAACTAGCGGGACGTGAGCAGTTCTTC.

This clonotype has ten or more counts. CDR3 DNA sequence: TGTGCCAGCAGCCTATCTGGGCCCGGGGAAGGCTACACCTTC. Translating gives CASSLSGPGEGYTF. This chain joins TRBV27 and TRBJ1-2, with D unclear. The germline V and J ends were trimmed by 6 bases and 8 bases, with 19 bases remaining between them. The CDR3 is 14 amino acids. Germline V CDR1 and CDR2: MNHEY, SMNVEV (reference sequence).

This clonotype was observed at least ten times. The chain's CDR3 is CASSYTALSRTEAFF. For the CDR3, the DNA is TGTGCCAGCAGTTACACGGCCTTAAGTCGGACTGAAGCTTTCTTT. The chain carries TRBV6-5 and TRBJ1-1; D not certain. The V gene lost 2 bases and the J gene lost 5 bases, with 15 bases spanning the gap. Germline assignment: CDR1 MNHEY and CDR2 SVGAGI. The CDR3 spans 15 residues.

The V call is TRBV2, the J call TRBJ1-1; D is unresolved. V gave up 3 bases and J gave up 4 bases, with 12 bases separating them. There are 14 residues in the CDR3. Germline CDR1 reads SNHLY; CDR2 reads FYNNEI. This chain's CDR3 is CASSEGGRFTEAFF. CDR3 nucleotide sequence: TGTGCCAGCAGTGAGGGAGGGAGGTTCACTGAAGCTTTCTTT. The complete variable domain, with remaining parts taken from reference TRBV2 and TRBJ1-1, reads EPEVTQTPSHQVTQMGQEVILRCVPISNHLYFYWYRQILGQKVEFLVSFYNNEISEKSEIFDDQFSVERPDGSNFTLKIRSTKLEDSAMYFCASSEGGRFTEAFFGQGTRLTVV.

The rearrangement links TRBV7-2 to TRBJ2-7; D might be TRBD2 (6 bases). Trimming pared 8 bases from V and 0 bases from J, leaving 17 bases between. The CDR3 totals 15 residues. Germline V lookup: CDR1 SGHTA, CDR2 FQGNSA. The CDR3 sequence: CASGWSGLGSYEQYF. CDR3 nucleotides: TGTGCCAGCGGCTGGTCGGGACTCGGCTCCTACGAGCAGTACTTC.

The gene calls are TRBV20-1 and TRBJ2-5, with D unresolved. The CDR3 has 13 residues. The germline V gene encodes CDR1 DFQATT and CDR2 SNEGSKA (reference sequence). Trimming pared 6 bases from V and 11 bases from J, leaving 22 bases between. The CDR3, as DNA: TGCAGTGCACCTATACAGCTTATAGATGAGCAGTACTTC. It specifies CSAPIQLIDEQYF.

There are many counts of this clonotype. The CDR3 sequence: CASSHRQGGLRGSEKLFF. CDR3 bases: TGCGCCAGCAGCCACCGACAGGGAGGCCTTAGGGGGAGTGAAAAACTGTTTTTT. The chain couples TRBV4-1 to TRBJ1-4; 7 nucleotides line up with TRBD1. The junction had 17 bases not matched to a gene; V was cut back by 3 bases and J by 7 bases. This CDR3 has 18 residues. The germline V gene has CDR1 MGHRA and CDR2 YSYEKL.

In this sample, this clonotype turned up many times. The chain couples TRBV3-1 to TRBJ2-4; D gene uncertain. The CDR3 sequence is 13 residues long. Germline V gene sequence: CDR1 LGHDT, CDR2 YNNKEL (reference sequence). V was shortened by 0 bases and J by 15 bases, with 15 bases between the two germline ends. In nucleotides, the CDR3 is TGTGCCAGCAGCCAAGATCCTCTAGGTCATCCGTACTTC. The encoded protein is CASSQDPLGHPYF. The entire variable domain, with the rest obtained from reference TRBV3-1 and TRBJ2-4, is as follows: DTAVSQTPKYLVTQMGNDKSIKCEQNLGHDTMYWYKQDSKKFLKIMFSYNNKELIINETVPNRFSPKSPDKAHLNLHINSLELGDSAVYFCASSQDPLGHPYFGAGTRLSVL.

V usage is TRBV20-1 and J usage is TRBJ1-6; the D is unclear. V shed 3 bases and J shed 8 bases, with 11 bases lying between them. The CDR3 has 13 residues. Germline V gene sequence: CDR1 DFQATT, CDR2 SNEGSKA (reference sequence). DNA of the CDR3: TGCAGTGCTAGCCGGGATGGGGATTCACCCCTCCACTTT. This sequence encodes CSASRDGDSPLHF.

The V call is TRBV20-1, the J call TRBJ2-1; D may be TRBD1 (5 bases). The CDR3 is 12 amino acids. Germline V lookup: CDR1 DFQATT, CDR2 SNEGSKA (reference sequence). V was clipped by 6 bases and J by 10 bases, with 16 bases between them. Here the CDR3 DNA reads TGCAGTGCGAGCACAGGCCCAGGCGAGCAGTTCTTC. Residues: CSASTGPGEQFF.

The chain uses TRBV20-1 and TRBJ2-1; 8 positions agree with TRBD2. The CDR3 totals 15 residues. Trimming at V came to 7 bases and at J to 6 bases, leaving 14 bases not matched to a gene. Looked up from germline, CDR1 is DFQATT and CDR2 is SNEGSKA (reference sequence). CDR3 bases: TGCAGTGGGGAGCGGGAGAGGATTCTTCGCAATGAGCAGTTCTTC. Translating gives CSGERERILRNEQFF.

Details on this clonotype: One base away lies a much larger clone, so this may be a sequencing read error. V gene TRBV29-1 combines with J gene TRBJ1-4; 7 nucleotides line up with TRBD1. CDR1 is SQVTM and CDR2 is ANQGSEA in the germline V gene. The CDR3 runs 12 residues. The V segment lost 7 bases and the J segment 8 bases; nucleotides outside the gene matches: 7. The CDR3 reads CSASTGKEKLFF. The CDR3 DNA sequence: TGCAGCGCGTCGACAGGGAAGGAAAAACTGTTTTTT.

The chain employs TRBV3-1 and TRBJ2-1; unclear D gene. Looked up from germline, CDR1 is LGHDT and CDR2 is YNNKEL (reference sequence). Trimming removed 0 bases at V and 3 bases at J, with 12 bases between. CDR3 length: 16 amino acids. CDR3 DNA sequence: TGTGCCAGCAGCCAAGAAGGTGTCTTACGCTACAATGAGCAGTTCTTC. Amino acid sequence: CASSQEGVLRYNEQFF.

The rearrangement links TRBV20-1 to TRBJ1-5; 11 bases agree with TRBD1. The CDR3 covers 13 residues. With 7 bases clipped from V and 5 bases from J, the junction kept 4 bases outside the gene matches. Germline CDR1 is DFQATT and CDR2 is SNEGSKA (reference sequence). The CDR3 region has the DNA TGCAGTGGCGCGGGACAGGGGGATCAGCCCCAGCATTTT. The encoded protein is CSGAGQGDQPQHF.

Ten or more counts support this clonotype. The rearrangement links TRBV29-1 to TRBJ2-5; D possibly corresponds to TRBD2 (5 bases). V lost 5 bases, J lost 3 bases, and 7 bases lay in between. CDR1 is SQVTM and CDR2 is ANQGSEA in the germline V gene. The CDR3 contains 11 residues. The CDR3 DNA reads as TGCAGCGTTATCGGGGAAGAGACCCAGTACTTC. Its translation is CSVIGEETQYF. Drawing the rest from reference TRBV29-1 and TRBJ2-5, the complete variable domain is SAVISQKPSRDICQRGTSLTIQCQVDSQVTMMFWYRQQPGQSLTLIATANQGSEATYESGFVIDKFPISRPNLTFSTLTVSNMSPEDSSIYLCSVIGEETQYFGPGTRLLVL.

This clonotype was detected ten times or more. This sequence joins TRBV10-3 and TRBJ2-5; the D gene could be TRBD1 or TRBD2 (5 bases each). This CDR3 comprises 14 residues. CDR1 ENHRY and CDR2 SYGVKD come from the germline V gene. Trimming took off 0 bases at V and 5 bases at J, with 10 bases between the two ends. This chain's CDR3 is CAISESREGETQYF. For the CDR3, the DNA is TGTGCCATCAGTGAGTCGAGAGAGGGGGAGACCCAGTACTTC.

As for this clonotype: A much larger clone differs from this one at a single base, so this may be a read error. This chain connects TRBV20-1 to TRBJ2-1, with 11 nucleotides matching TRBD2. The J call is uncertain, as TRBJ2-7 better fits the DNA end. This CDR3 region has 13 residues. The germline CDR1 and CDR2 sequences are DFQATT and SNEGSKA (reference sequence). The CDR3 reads CSATTSGNNEQYF. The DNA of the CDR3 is TGCAGTGCCACGACTAGCGGGAACAATGAGCAGTACTTC.

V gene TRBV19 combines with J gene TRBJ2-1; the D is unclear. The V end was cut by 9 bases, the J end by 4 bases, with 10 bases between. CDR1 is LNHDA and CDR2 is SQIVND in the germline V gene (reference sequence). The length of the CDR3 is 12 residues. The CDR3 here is CASGLVYNEQFF. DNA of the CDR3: TGTGCCAGCGGCCTCGTTTACAATGAGCAGTTCTTC.

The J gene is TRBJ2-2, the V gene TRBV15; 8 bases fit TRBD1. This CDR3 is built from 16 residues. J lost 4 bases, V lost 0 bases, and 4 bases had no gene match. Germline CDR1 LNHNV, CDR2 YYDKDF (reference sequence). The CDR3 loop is CATSRDQGASTGELFF. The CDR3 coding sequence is TGTGCCACCAGCAGAGATCAGGGGGCGAGCACCGGGGAGCTGTTTTTT.

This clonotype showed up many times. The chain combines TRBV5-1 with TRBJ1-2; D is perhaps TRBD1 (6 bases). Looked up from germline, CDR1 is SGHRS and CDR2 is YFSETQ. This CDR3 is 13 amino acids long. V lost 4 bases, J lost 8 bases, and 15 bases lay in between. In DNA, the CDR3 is TGCGCCAGCAGCGGGCTGCAGGGGCAAGGCTACACCTTC. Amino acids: CASSGLQGQGYTF.

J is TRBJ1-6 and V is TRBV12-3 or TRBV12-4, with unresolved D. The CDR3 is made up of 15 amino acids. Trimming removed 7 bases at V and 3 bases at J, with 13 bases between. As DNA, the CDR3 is TGTGCCAGCATCGCGACCCTGGGCTATAATTCACCCCTCCACTTT. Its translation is CASIATLGYNSPLHF.

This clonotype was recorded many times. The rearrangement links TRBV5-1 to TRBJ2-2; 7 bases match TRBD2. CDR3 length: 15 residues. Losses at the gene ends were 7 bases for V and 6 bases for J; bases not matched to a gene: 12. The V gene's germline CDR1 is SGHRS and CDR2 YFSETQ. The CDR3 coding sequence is TGCGCCAGCCTTTCCGGGCGAGCGGGGCCCGGGGAGCTGTTTTTT. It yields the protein CASLSGRAGPGELFF.

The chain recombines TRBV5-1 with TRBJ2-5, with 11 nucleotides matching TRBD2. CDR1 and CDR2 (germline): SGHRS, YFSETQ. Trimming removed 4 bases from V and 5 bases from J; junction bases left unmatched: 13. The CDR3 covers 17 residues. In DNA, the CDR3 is TGCGCCAGCAGCCAGCAACCAACTAGCGGGAGAGCGGAGACCCAGTACTTC. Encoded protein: CASSQQPTSGRAETQYF.

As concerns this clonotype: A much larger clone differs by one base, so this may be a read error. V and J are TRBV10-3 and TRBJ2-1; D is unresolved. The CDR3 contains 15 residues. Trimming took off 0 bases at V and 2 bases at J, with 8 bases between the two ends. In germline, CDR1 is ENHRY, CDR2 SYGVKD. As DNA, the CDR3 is TGTGCCATCAGTGAGTCTCCAAGCCCCTACAATGAGCAGTTCTTC. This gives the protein CAISESPSPYNEQFF.